The clone carrying this TCR beta chain was detected many times. What it binds is unknown. The entry originates in a study of blood T cells in healthy people across ages. Study results and limitations: TCR beta diversity, measured per million T cells, fell in a roughly linear way with age.

Healthy individuals of Caucasian origin from Russia, aged roughly 6 to 100, served as donors. Germline CDR1 MNHNY, CDR2 SVGAGI (reference sequence). The CDR3 extends over 12 amino acids. Trimming took 0 bases from V and 4 from J, leaving 3 bases between them. Together with a sample-barcoded 5' primer, a J-beta primer mix was included in a second PCR lasting roughly 6 to 12 cycles. TCRdb recomputed calls from the 5' RACE reads with MiXCR, one row per CDR3 protein. The repertoire consists of about a million distinct CDR3 sequences, with roughly half occurring once and the leading ten covering 20% to 25%.

The specimen was blood. The chain recombines TRBV6-6 with TRBJ2-5; D is unresolved. The TCR comes from a woman in her sixties or seventies in good health. The CDR3 protein is CASSYSIETQYF. CDR3 bases: TGTGCCAGCAGTTACTCGATAGAGACCCAGTACTTC.